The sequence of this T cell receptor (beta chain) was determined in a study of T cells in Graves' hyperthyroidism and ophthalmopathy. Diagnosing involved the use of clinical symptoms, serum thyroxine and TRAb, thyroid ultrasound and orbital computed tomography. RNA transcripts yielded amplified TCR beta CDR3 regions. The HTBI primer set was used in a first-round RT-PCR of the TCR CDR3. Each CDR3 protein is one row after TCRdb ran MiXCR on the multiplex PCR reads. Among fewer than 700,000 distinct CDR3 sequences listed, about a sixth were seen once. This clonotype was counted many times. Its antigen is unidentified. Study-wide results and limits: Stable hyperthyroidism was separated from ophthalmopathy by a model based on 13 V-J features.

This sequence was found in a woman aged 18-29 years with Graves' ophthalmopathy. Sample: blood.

CDR3 coding DNA: TGTGCCAGCAGTTTGGTCCGAAGAGAGACCCAGTACTTC. Its protein is CASSLVRRETQYF. The V call is TRBV12-3 or TRBV12-4, the J call TRBJ2-5; no clear D. This CDR3 contains 13 residues. Trimming cost V 3 bases and J 4 bases, with 9 bases left between them.